Sequencing of this T cell receptor (beta chain) was carried out in a study of T cell repertoires in cytomegalovirus infection. Overall study findings and caveats: There were carriers of CMV plus the relevant HLA, and cumulative public TCR beta family frequency identified them.

This clonotype was seen ten or more times. The target antigen is unknown. TCRdb reprocessed the reads via MiXCR and lists one record per CDR3 protein. The profile shows 130,000 or so distinct CDR3 sequences, roughly 6.5% of them singletons. The CDR3 contains 14 residues. The germline V gene encodes CDR1 SGHTS and CDR2 YDEGEE. The trim removed 5 bases at V and 8 bases at J, leaving 10 bases unmatched. This TCR was recovered from a human donor in good health (CMV status not recorded). Some clones in this sample may be carry-over from other donors' samples. Sequenced sample: PBMCs. The rearrangement joins TRBV5-8 to TRBJ1-2; 9 bases match TRBD1. The CDR3 is CASSHGTGRSGYTF. The CDR3 nucleotides read TGTGCCAGCAGTCACGGGACAGGGAGAAGCGGCTACACCTTC.